Presented here are 25 T cell receptor beta chains from one specimen sequenced in a study of blood T cell repertoires in COVID-19. Clones were read by immunoSEQ multiplex PCR, and TCRdb kept only the in-frame ones, dropping some. The table has over 120,000 clones, 80% to 90% seen once; the top ten hold 1.5% to 2%. Sequenced sample: peripheral blood. These receptors were collected from a woman aged 50 to 60 with acute or convalescent COVID-19.

This clone showed up just once. The genes are TRBV20-1 and TRBJ2-7; D gene unclear. Germline loops: CDR1 DFQATT, CDR2 SNEGSKA (reference sequence). Trimming removed 6 bases at V and 5 bases at J, with 11 bases between. The CDR3 spans 11 residues. CDR3 nucleotide sequence: TGCAGTGCCCCCCCCCTAAACGAGCAGTACTTC. Translation gives CSAPPLNEQYF.

This rearrangement joins TRBV5-6 to TRBJ1-1; D is ambiguous. With 2 bases removed from V and 0 bases from J, the gap between germline ends came to 8 bases. The CDR3 consists of 14 residues. Germline V gives CDR1 SGHDT, CDR2 YYEEEE. This CDR3 is CASSLVTVNTEAFF. In DNA form, the CDR3 reads TGTGCCAGCAGCTTAGTAACAGTGAACACTGAAGCTTTCTTT.

This chain uses TRBV4-1 with TRBJ2-1, with TRBD2 matching over 9 bases. V was pared by 3 bases and J by 4 bases, with 7 bases of the junction left unmatched. The V gene's germline CDR1 is MGHRA and CDR2 YSYEKL. CDR3 size: 16 residues. The CDR3 DNA reads TGCGCCAGCAGCCAGGGCCAAGGACTAGCGTACAATGAGCAGTTCTTC. Translation gives CASSQGQGLAYNEQFF.

The chain couples TRBV13 to TRBJ2-7; 10 bases match TRBD1. J gave up 7 bases and V 5 bases, and 8 bases lay outside the gene matches. There are 14 residues in the CDR3. Per the germline V gene, CDR1 is PRHDT and CDR2 is FYEKMQ (reference sequence). CDR3 in DNA: TGTGCCAGCAGCCCTCGACAGGGGGCGGGGGAGCAGTACTTC. Its protein product is CASSPRQGAGEQYF.

The rearrangement links TRBV4-2 to TRBJ1-4; 8 bases match TRBD1. The V gene's germline CDR1 is LGHNA and CDR2 YNFKEQ. The CDR3 consists of 14 residues. The V gene end was trimmed by 3 bases and the J gene end by 8 bases; junction bases not matched to a gene: 5. The CDR3 DNA reads as TGTGCCAGCAGCCAGACAGGGGTTGGAGAAAAACTGTTTTTT. Amino acids: CASSQTGVGEKLFF.

V usage is TRBV13 and J usage is TRBJ1-1; D might be TRBD1 (6 bases). This CDR3 contains 15 residues. V shed 5 bases and J shed 0 bases, with 13 bases lying between them. CDR1 is PRHDT and CDR2 is FYEKMQ in the germline V gene (reference sequence). CDR3 in DNA: TGTGCCAGCAGCCGGGAGGGGGGCTTGAACACTGAAGCTTTCTTT. Translation gives CASSREGGLNTEAFF.

The V gene is TRBV12-3 or TRBV12-4, the J gene TRBJ1-2, with D possibly matching TRBD1 (5 bases). V lost 3 bases, J lost 4 bases, and 9 bases lay in between. This CDR3 is built from 13 residues. The CDR3 loop is CASSLKDIYGYTF. CDR3 nucleotides: TGTGCCAGCAGTTTGAAGGACATCTATGGCTACACCTTC.

This chain connects TRBV7-3 to TRBJ2-3; TRBD2 matches 8 bases. The CDR3 is 15 amino acids. Germline V gene data show CDR1 as SGHTA and CDR2 as FQGTGA. Unmatched junction bases numbered 2, after V lost 0 bases and J lost 3 bases. The DNA of the CDR3 is TGTGCCAGCAGCTTAACGGGCGGGAGGACAGATACGCAGTATTTT. It codes for CASSLTGGRTDTQYF.

The chain uses TRBV7-2 and TRBJ2-2, with a weak D call TRBD2 (7 bases). Germline CDR1 SGHTA, CDR2 FQGNSA. The CDR3 totals 16 residues. V lost 3 bases and J lost 1, with 12 bases in between. The CDR3 bases are TGTGCCAGCAGCTTGGGGGGGCAGCTGAACACCGGGGAGCTGTTTTTT. This gives the protein CASSLGGQLNTGELFF.

This clone was seen only once. The chain employs TRBV10-1 and TRBJ2-3, with 8 bases lining up with TRBD2. The V and J ends lost 0 bases and 4 bases, in that order; junction bases with no gene match: 6. CDR1 is WNHNN, CDR2 SYGVQD, per germline (reference sequence). The CDR3 loop spans 16 amino acids. The CDR3 protein is CASSESTGGPPDTQYF. As DNA, the CDR3 is TGCGCCAGCAGTGAGTCGACGGGGGGGCCGCCAGATACGCAGTATTTT.

The V call is TRBV29-1, the J call TRBJ2-1; D ambiguous. The V end lost 7 bases, the J end lost 10 bases, and 8 bases lay between the germline ends. The CDR3 totals 9 residues. The germline gives CDR1 SQVTM, CDR2 ANQGSEA. CDR3 DNA sequence: TGCAGCGCCGCTAGGGAGCAGTTCTTC. Amino acids: CSAAREQFF.

CDR3 loop: CASSPDPGFMNTEAFF. CDR3 DNA: TGCGCCAGCAGCCCAGATCCAGGGTTCATGAACACTGAAGCTTTCTTT. V gene TRBV5-1 combines with J gene TRBJ1-1, with a tentative D call TRBD1 (5 bases). CDR1 is SGHRS and CDR2 is YFSETQ in the germline V gene. CDR3 length: 16 amino acids. V was clipped by 4 bases and J by 0 bases, with 16 bases between them.

This clone was found once. The V gene is TRBV6-5, the J gene TRBJ1-5; no clear D gene. With 10 bases removed from V and 2 bases from J, the gap between germline ends came to 9 bases. The CDR3 has 12 amino acids. Germline CDR1 reads MNHEY; CDR2 reads SVGAGI. CDR3 residues: CATRTGNQPQHF. CDR3 coding DNA: TGTGCCACGCGTACTGGCAATCAGCCCCAGCATTTT.

The V gene is TRBV12-3 or TRBV12-4, the J gene TRBJ1-5; a possible D gene is TRBD1 (6 bases). Deletions cut 5 bases from V and 11 bases from J, with 13 bases between. This CDR3 contains 12 residues. Written as DNA, the CDR3 is TGTGCCAGCAGTATGCTGGACAGAGCCCAGCATTTT. Protein product: CASSMLDRAQHF.

J is TRBJ2-7 and V is TRBV3-1 (or the pseudogene TRBV3-2), with TRBD1 identical over 7 bases. The CDR3 has 16 residues. V was clipped by 0 bases and J by 7 bases; unmatched bases: 12. CDR1 is LGHDT and CDR2 is YNNKEL in the germline V gene (reference sequence). CDR3 in amino acids: CASSQDRGKGAREQYF. CDR3 bases: TGTGCCAGCAGCCAAGATCGGGGTAAGGGGGCTCGAGAGCAGTACTTC.

V and J are TRBV5-1 and TRBJ1-5; tentatively, D is TRBD1 (5 bases). The CDR3 has 15 amino acids. CDR1 SGHRS and CDR2 YFSETQ come from the germline V gene. With 0 bases removed from V and 0 bases from J, the gap between germline ends came to 7 bases. The CDR3 nucleotides read TGCGCCAGCAGCTTGGACGGACATAGCAATCAGCCCCAGCATTTT. Its translation is CASSLDGHSNQPQHF.

The chain employs TRBV14 and TRBJ2-5, with D perhaps TRBD2 (5 bases). The V and J ends lost 4 bases and 7 bases respectively, with 16 bases between them. This CDR3 spans 14 amino acids. Germline V lookup: CDR1 SGHDN, CDR2 FVKESK. CDR3 in DNA: TGTGCCAGCAGCCGCTCCGGGGTGACGGGGACCCAGTACTTC. Its translation: CASSRSGVTGTQYF.

This chain connects TRBV2 to TRBJ2-2, with TRBD1 matching over 10 bases. Germline trimming cut 6 bases from V and 3 bases from J; bases unmatched to any gene: 1. Germline V CDR1 and CDR2: SNHLY, FYNNEI. The CDR3 sequence is 14 residues long. The CDR3, as DNA: TGTGCCAGCAGAGGGACAGGGGACACCGGGGAGCTGTTTTTT. Residues: CASRGTGDTGELFF.

This sequence joins TRBV7-8 and TRBJ2-2; the match to TRBD2 covers 7 bases. The CDR3 contains 15 residues. Unmatched junction bases numbered 5, after V lost 3 bases and J lost 4 bases. Germline loops: CDR1 SGHVS, CDR2 FQNEAQ. CDR3 in amino acids: CASSLWEGATGELFF. CDR3 nucleotide sequence: TGTGCCAGCAGCTTGTGGGAGGGCGCCACCGGGGAGCTGTTTTTT.

The chain combines TRBV2 with TRBJ1-1; D remains unclear. Germline V CDR1 and CDR2: SNHLY, FYNNEI. Trimming left V 6 bases short and J 6 bases short, with 14 bases between. The CDR3 consists of 13 residues. The CDR3 is CASRRVIGAEAFF. In DNA, the CDR3 is TGTGCCAGCAGGAGGGTAATTGGCGCTGAAGCTTTCTTT.

The chain employs TRBV4-2 and TRBJ1-3; the D gene is possibly TRBD1 (5 bases). Trimming left V 4 bases short and J 0 bases short, with 16 bases between. This CDR3 has 17 amino acids. The V gene's germline CDR1 is LGHNA and CDR2 YNFKEQ. CDR3 residues: CASSPELTAGSGNTIYF. Here the CDR3 DNA reads TGTGCCAGCAGCCCGGAGCTGACAGCGGGCTCTGGAAACACCATATATTTT.

The rearrangement links TRBV3-1 (or the pseudogene TRBV3-2) to TRBJ2-5; maybe TRBD1 (5 bases). The CDR3 is 16 amino acids. With 4 bases removed from V and 1 base from J, the gap between germline ends came to 16 bases. Germline V gives CDR1 LGHDT, CDR2 YNNKEL (reference sequence). Here the CDR3 reads CASSPAGIGAQETQYF. Written as DNA, the CDR3 is TGTGCCAGCAGCCCAGCTGGGATAGGGGCCCAAGAGACCCAGTACTTC.

The chain is built from TRBV5-1 and TRBJ1-4; 7 positions match TRBD1. V shed 4 bases, J shed 4 bases, and the junction held 16 bases outside the gene matches. The CDR3 is made up of 18 amino acids. The germline gives CDR1 SGHRS, CDR2 YFSETQ. CDR3 sequence reads: CASSAGRSGTAHNEKLFF. The DNA of the CDR3 is TGCGCCAGCAGCGCGGGTAGATCTGGGACAGCCCATAATGAAAAACTGTTTTTT.

The chain couples TRBV5-1 to TRBJ2-2; maybe TRBD2 (6 bases). CDR1 and CDR2 from the germline V gene are SGHRS and YFSETQ. The CDR3 totals 16 residues. V lost 2 bases and J 7 bases, leaving 18 bases between the germline ends. The CDR3 DNA reads TGCGCCAGCAGCTTTATAACTAGCTCGACTGACGGGGAGCTGTTTTTT. Encoded protein: CASSFITSSTDGELFF.

This chain uses TRBV19 with TRBJ2-1; 12 bases are a match to TRBD1. The germline V gene has CDR1 LNHDA and CDR2 SQIVND (reference sequence). Trimming at V came to 7 bases and at J to 11 bases, leaving 15 bases not matched to a gene. This CDR3 is 16 amino acids long. The CDR3 region has the DNA TGTGCCAGTACCAACCTCCCGGGACAGGGGGCGGGCAAGCAGTTCTTC. The encoded protein is CASTNLPGQGAGKQFF.